A selection of T cell receptor beta chains follows, all from one sample in a study of T-cell reconstitution after alpha-beta-depleted transplantation in children. TCRdb processed the PCR reads anew with MiXCR; each CDR3 protein has one entry. The data hold some 390,000 distinct CDR3 sequences, with approximately 20% observed a single time. Material: PBMCs from the stem cell graft donor, obtained from the stem cell graft. These receptors all stem from a human donor who donated a stem cell graft to a child with acute myeloid leukemia. CDR3s include the opening cysteine and the closing phenylalanine or tryptophan. The D gene is left open where the match is weak. Size is omitted from some rows. Given values are once, few, many or a class for expanded clones.

>TRBJ1-2|many|TRBV29-1|TRBD1
TGCAGCGTTGAGGGGGACAGGGGGCCTTATGGCTACACCTTC
CSVEGDRGPYGYTF
>TRBJ2-5|few|TRBV20-1|TRBD1
TGCAGTGCCTTTCAAGGGGGCCCCTTCGAGACCCAGTACTTC
CSAFQGGPFETQYF
>TRBJ2-3|NA|TRBV7-2|NA
TGTGCCAGCAGCCGCTACAGCACAGATACGCAGTATTTT
CASSRYSTDTQYF
>TRBJ1-6|NA|TRBV12-3/TRBV12-4|NA
TGTGCCAGCAGTTTTAGCAGTTCACCCCTCCACTTT
CASSFSSSPLHF
>TRBJ2-3|few|TRBV7-6|NA
TGTGCCAGCGCGATGGCAGGACCCGTGGATACGCAGTATTTT
CASAMAGPVDTQYF
>TRBJ2-1|NA|TRBV6-1|NA
TGTGCCAGCAGTGAAGAGGTGGGCGAGTACAATGAGCAGTTCTTC
CASSEEVGEYNEQFF
>TRBJ2-1|many|TRBV7-2|TRBD2
TGTGCCAGCAGCTCCCGGACTAGCGGGATATTTCGTGGTGAGCAGTTCTTC
CASSSRTSGIFRGEQFF
>TRBJ1-5|NA|TRBV6-5|NA
TGTGCCAGCAGTTTCAGGGATCGCCAGCCCCAGCATTTT
CASSFRDRQPQHF
>TRBJ2-3|NA|TRBV5-1|NA
TGCGCCAGCAGCCCACCGACTAGTGTGGATACGCAGTATTTT
CASSPPTSVDTQYF
>TRBJ2-2|NA|TRBV24-1|TRBD1
TGTGCCACCGGGACAGCGAACACCGGGGAGCTGTTTTTT
CATGTANTGELFF
>TRBJ1-2|NA|TRBV12-3/TRBV12-4|TRBD1
TGTGCCAGCACCCTCCTAGGACAGGGCGGCTATGGCTACACCTTC
CASTLLGQGGYGYTF
>TRBJ2-6|NA|TRBV12-3/TRBV12-4|NA
TGTGCCAGCACGGCCGGCTCCGGTTTATCTGGGGCCAACGTCCTGACTTTC
CASTAGSGLSGANVLTF
>TRBJ2-3|NA|TRBV24-1|NA
TGTGCCACCAGTGATTTGCTACAGGGCGCAGATACGCAGTATTTT
CATSDLLQGADTQYF
>TRBJ2-1|many|TRBV24-1|NA
TGTGCCACCAGTGATTTGGGGACCTACAATGAGCAGTTCTTC
CATSDLGTYNEQFF
>TRBJ1-2|NA|TRBV10-3|TRBD1
TGTGCCATCAGCGGGACAGGGGATGGCTACACCTTC
CAISGTGDGYTF
>TRBJ2-1|NA|TRBV7-3|NA
TGTGCCAGCAGCTTATATGACGGGAGACACAACAATGAGCAGTTCTTC
CASSLYDGRHNNEQFF
>TRBJ1-1|few|TRBV5-6|TRBD1
TGTGCCAGCAGCTTCGGACAGGGGGCGGGAAACACTGAAGCTTTCTTT
CASSFGQGAGNTEAFF
>TRBJ2-7|few|TRBV12-3/TRBV12-4|TRBD2
TGTGCCAGCAGTTTCGGCGGGAGCCCCTTCGAGCAGTACTTC
CASSFGGSPFEQYF
>TRBJ2-3|NA|TRBV29-1|TRBD2
TGCAGCGTTGAGAGTCCCCCGACTAGCGGACTTGGCACAGATACGCAGTATTTT
CSVESPPTSGLGTDTQYF
>TRBJ2-1|few|TRBV6-5|TRBD2
TGTGCCAGCAGTTCTAACCGGGACTATTACAATGAGCAGTTCTTC
CASSSNRDYYNEQFF
>TRBJ2-1|few|TRBV15|TRBD1
TGTGCCACCAGCAGAAGACAGGGGGCTAATGAGCAGTTCTTC
CATSRRQGANEQFF
>TRBJ1-2|NA|TRBV7-8|TRBD1
TGTGCCAGCAGCTTCGGGACAGGTGCTAACTATGGCTACACCTTC
CASSFGTGANYGYTF
>TRBJ2-1|NA|TRBV6-2/TRBV6-3|NA
TGTGCCAGCAGTTACTCGACAGGGAGGGGGTGGCAGTTCTTC
CASSYSTGRGWQFF
>TRBJ2-3|once|TRBV20-1|NA
TGCAGTGTTCTTCTCCAGAGGCGCACAGATACGCAGTATTTT
CSVLLQRRTDTQYF
>TRBJ1-1|NA|TRBV6-5|NA
TGTGCCAGCAGTCACTCTGCGAGGGGGGTTGGGAGTCCTGAAGCTTTCTTT
CASSHSARGVGSPEAFF
>TRBJ2-7|NA|TRBV27|NA
TGTGCCAGCAGTTTATCTCAGTCCGGCTCCTACGAGCAGTACTTC
CASSLSQSGSYEQYF
>TRBJ2-1|few|TRBV24-1|TRBD1
TGTGCCACCAGTGATCCCAGACAGGGGGGTGGGCAGTTCTTC
CATSDPRQGGGQFF
>TRBJ1-5|NA|TRBV12-3/TRBV12-4|NA
TGTGCCAGCAGTTTAGTTGGGCCTCCTCAGCCCCAGCATTTT
CASSLVGPPQPQHF
>TRBJ2-3|NA|TRBV7-9|NA
TGTGCCGCTCCGGGGGATCTAGGTGGCACAGATACGCAGTATTTT
CAAPGDLGGTDTQYF
>TRBJ1-2|few|TRBV6-6|NA
TGTGCCAGCAGTTCAGGGTCTGGCTATGGCTACACCTTC
CASSSGSGYGYTF
>TRBJ2-7|many|TRBV19|NA
TGTGCCAGTAGTACCGACAGGACACCCTACGAGCAGTACTTC
CASSTDRTPYEQYF
>TRBJ2-2|few|TRBV5-1|NA
TGCGCCAGCAGCTTGGAAAACAGGGACACCGGGGAGCTGTTTTTT
CASSLENRDTGELFF
>TRBJ2-7|NA|TRBV5-1|NA
TGCGCCAGCAGCCAGACTGGAGGGGGAAACTACGAGCAGTACTTC
CASSQTGGGNYEQYF
>TRBJ2-4|NA|TRBV15|NA
TGTGCCACCAGCAGAGAGGGCAAAAACATTCAGTACTTC
CATSREGKNIQYF
>TRBJ2-1|many|TRBV20-1|TRBD2
TGCAGTGCAGGGACTAGCGGGAGGGCCGGTTACAATGAGCAGTTCTTC
CSAGTSGRAGYNEQFF
>TRBJ2-7|NA|TRBV29-1|TRBD1
TGCAGCGTTGAAATAACAGGGGGCCCCTACGAGCAGTACTTC
CSVEITGGPYEQYF
>TRBJ2-7|NA|TRBV21-1|NA
TGTGCCAGCAGCAAATTGCCAGCTGTGAGCTCCTACGAGCAGTACTTC
CASSKLPAVSSYEQYF
>TRBJ2-3|few|TRBV4-2|NA
TGTGCCAGCAGCCGAGACCCCCCCTCGGCGTACCGCACAGATACGCAGTATTTT
CASSRDPPSAYRTDTQYF
>TRBJ2-5|few|TRBV24-1|NA
TGTGCCACCAGTGATTCGCCCGACCAAGAGACCCAGTACTTC
CATSDSPDQETQYF
>TRBJ2-7|few|TRBV12-5|TRBD1
TGTGCTAGTGGTTTGGCCAGAGGGGACAGGGGAACCTACGAGCAGTACTTC
CASGLARGDRGTYEQYF
>TRBJ2-1|NA|TRBV5-1|NA
TGCTCCAGCAGCTTAACGGGGGAGGACTACAATGAGCAGTTCTTC
CSSSLTGEDYNEQFF
>TRBJ2-7|NA|TRBV7-9|NA
TGTGCCAGCAGACCCCCAGGGGGCGGGAGTTACGAGCAGTACTTC
CASRPPGGGSYEQYF
>TRBJ1-1|NA|TRBV7-3|NA
TGTGCCAGCAAAGAAGGCGGAAACACTGAAGCTTTCTTT
CASKEGGNTEAFF
>TRBJ2-5|NA|TRBV6-6|TRBD1
TGTGCCAGCACCGACAGGGGAGCGGAGACCCAGTACTTC
CASTDRGAETQYF
>TRBJ2-1|NA|TRBV2|TRBD2
TGTGCCAGCAGTGAAAAGCGGGAGACGGGAAACAATGAGCAGTTCTTC
CASSEKRETGNNEQFF
>TRBJ2-7|many|TRBV20-1|TRBD2
TGCAGTGCTAGCTACGGGACTAGCGGACACTACGAGCAGTACTTC
CSASYGTSGHYEQYF